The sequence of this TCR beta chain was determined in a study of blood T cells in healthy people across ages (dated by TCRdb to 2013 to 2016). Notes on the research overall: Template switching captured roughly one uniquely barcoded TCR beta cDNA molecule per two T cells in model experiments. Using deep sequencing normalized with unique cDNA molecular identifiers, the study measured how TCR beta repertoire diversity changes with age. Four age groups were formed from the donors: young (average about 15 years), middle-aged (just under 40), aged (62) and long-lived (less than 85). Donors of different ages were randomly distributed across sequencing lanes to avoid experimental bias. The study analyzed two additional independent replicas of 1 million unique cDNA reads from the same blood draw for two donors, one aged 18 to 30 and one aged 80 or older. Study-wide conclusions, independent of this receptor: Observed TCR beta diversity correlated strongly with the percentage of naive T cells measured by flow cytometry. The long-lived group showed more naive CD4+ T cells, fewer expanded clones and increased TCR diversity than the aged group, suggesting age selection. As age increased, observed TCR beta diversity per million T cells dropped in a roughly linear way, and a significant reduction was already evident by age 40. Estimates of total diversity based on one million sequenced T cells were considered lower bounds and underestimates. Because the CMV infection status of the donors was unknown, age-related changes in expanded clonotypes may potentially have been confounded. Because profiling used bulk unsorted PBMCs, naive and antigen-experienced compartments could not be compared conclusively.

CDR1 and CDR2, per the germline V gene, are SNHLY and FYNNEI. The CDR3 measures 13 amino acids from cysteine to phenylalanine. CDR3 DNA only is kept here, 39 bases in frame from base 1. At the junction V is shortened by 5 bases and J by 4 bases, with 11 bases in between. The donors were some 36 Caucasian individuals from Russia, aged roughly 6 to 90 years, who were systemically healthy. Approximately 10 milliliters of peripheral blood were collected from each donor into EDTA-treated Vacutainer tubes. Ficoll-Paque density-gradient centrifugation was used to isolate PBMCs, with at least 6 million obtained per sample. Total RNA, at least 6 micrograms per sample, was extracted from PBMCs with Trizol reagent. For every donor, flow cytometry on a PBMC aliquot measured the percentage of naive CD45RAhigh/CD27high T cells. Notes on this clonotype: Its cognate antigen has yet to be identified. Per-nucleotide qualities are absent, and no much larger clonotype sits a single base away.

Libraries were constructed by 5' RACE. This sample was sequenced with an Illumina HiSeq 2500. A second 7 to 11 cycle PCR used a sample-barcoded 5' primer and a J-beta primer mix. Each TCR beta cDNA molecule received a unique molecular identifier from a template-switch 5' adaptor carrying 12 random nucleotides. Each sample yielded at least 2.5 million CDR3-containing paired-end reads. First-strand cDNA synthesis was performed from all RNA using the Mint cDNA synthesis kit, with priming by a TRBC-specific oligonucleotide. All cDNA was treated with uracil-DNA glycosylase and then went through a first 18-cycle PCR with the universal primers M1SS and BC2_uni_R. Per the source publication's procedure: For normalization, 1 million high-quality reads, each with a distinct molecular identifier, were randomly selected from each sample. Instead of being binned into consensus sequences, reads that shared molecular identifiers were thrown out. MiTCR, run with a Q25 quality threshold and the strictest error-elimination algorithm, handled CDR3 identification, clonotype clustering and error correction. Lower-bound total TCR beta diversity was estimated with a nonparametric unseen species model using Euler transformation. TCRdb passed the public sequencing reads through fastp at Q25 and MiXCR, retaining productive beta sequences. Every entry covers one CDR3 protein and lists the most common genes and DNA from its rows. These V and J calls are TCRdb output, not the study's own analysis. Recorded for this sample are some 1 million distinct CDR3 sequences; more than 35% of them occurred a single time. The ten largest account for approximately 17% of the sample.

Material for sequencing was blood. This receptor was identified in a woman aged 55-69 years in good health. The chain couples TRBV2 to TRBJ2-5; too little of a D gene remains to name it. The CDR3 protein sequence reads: CASSSEYRETQYF. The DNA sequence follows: TGTGCCAGCAGTTCCGAGTATCGAGAGACCCAGTACTTC. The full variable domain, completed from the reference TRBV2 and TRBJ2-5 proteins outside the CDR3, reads EPEVTQTPSHQVTQMGQEVILRCVPISNHLYFYWYRQILGQKVEFLVSFYNNEISEKSEIFDDQFSVERPDGSNFTLKIRSTKLEDSAMYFCASSSEYRETQYFGPGTRLLVL.